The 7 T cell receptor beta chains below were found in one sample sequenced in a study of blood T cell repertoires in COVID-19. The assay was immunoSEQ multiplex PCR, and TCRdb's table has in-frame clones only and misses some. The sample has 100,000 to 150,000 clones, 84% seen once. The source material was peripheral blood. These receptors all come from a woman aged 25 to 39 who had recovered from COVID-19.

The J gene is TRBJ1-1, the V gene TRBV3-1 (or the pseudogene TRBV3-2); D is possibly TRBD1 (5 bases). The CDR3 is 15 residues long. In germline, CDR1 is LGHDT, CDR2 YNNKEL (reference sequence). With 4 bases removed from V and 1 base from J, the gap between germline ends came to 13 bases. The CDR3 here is CASSLDSAQNTEAFF. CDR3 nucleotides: TGTGCCAGCAGCCTCGACAGTGCTCAGAACACTGAAGCTTTCTTT.

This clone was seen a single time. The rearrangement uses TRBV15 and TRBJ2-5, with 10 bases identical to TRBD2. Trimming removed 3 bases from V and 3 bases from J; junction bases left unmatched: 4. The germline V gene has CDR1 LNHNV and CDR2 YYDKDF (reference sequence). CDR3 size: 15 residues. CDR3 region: CATSSGLAAEETQYF. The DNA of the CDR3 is TGTGCCACCAGCAGTGGACTAGCGGCGGAAGAGACCCAGTACTTC.

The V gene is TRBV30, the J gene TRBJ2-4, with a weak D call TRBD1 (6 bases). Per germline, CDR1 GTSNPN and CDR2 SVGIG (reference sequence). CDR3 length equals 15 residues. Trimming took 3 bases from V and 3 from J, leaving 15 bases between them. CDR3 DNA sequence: TGTGCCTGGAGCCCAGGGGTTTTGGGCAAAAACATTCAGTACTTC. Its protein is CAWSPGVLGKNIQYF.

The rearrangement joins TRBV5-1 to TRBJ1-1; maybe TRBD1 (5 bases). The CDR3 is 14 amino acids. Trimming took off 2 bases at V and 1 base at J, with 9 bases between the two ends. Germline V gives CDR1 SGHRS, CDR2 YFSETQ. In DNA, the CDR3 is TGCGCCAGCAGCTTTATAGGGGCGAACACTGAAGCTTTCTTT. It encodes CASSFIGANTEAFF.

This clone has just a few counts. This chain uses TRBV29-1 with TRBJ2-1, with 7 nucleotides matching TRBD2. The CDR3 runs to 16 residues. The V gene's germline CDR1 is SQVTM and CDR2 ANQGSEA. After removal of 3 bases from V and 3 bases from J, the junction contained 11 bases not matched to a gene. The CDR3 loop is CSVETRGGSLYNEQFF. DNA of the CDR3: TGCAGCGTTGAGACCCGAGGCGGGAGCCTCTACAATGAGCAGTTCTTC.

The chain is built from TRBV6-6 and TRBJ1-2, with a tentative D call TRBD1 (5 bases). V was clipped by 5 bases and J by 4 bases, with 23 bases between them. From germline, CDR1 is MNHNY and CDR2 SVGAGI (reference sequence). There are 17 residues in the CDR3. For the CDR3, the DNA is TGTGCCAGCAGTCCGACTCCGCACCTGGGGCTAGTCTATGGCTACACCTTC. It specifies CASSPTPHLGLVYGYTF.

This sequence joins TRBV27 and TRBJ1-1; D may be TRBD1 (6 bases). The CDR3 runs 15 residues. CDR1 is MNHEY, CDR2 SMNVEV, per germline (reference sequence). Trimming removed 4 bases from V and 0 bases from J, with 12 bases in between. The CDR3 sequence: CASSSRQVMNTEAFF. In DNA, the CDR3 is TGTGCCAGCAGTTCACGACAGGTAATGAACACTGAAGCTTTCTTT.